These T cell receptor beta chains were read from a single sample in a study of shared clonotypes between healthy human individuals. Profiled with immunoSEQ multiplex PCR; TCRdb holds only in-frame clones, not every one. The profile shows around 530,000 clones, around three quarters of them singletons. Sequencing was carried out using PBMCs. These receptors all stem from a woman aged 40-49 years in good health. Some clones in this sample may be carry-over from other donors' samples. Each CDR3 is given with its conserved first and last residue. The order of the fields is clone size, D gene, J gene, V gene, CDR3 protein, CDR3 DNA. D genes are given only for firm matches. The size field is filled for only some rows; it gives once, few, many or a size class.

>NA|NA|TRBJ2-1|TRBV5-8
CASLGNEQFF
TGTGCCAGCCTAGGAAATGAGCAGTTCTTC
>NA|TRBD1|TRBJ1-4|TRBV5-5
CASSPGDRGKLFF
TGTGCCAGCAGCCCAGGGGACAGGGGGAAACTGTTTTTT
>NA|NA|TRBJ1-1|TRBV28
CASSFAAGLNTEAFF
TGTGCCAGCAGTTTTGCGGCAGGGTTAAACACTGAAGCTTTCTTT
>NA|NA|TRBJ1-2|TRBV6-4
CASSADGGRGYTF
TGTGCCAGCAGCGCGGATGGGGGCAGAGGCTACACCTTC
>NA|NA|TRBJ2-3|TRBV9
CASSVGRTRTDTQYF
TGTGCCAGCAGCGTAGGAAGGACTCGCACAGATACGCAGTATTTT
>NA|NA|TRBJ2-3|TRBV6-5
CASSSSGSTDTQYF
TGTGCCAGCAGCTCGAGCGGGAGCACAGATACGCAGTATTTT
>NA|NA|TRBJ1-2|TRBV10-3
CAITTPQSNYGYTF
TGTGCCATCACGACCCCCCAGTCTAACTATGGCTACACCTTC
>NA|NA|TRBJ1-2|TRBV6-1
CASSENRDYGYTF
TGTGCCAGCAGTGAAAACAGGGACTATGGCTACACCTTC
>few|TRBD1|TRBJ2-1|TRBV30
CAWSGSGQNEQFF
TGTGCCTGGAGCGGATCGGGACAGAATGAGCAGTTCTTC
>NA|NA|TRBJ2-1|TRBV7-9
CASSPRSLGNEQFF
TGTGCCAGCAGCCCGCGGAGCTTAGGCAATGAGCAGTTCTTC
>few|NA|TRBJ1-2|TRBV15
CATSRVGRGYTF
TGTGCCACCAGCAGAGTTGGTCGGGGCTACACCTTC
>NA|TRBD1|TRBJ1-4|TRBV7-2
CASSSTRDRAFTF
TGTGCCAGCAGCTCGACGAGGGACAGGGCCTTCACTTTT
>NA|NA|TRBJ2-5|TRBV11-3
CASSFGGNQETQYF
TGTGCCAGCAGCTTTGGGGGCAACCAAGAGACCCAGTACTTC
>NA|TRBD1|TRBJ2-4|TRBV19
CASSIGQGVGDIQYF
TGTGCCAGTAGTATAGGACAGGGCGTGGGAGACATTCAGTACTTC
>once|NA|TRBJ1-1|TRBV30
CAWTRDLRGTEAFF
TGTGCCTGGACTAGGGACTTGAGGGGCACTGAAGCTTTCTTT
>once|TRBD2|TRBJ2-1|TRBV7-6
CASSPGTSGYNEQFF
TGTGCCAGCAGTCCCGGGACTAGCGGGTACAATGAGCAGTTCTTC
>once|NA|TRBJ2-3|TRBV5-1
CASSPSSGGASTDTQYF
TGCGCCAGCAGCCCCAGCTCCGGCGGAGCTAGCACAGATACGCAGTATTTT
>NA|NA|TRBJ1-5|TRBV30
CAWSPSRYQPQHF
TGTGCCTGGAGCCCTTCACGGTATCAGCCCCAGCATTTT
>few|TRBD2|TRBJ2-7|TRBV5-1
CASSLTSGSYEQYF
TGCGCCAGCAGCTTGACTAGCGGGTCCTACGAGCAGTACTTC
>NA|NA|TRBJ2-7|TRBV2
CASHLDGTYEQYF
TGTGCCAGCCACCTGGACGGAACCTACGAGCAGTACTTC
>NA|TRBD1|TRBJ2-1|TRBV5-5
CASRRRDRNNEQFF
TGTGCCAGCAGACGCCGGGACAGAAACAATGAGCAGTTCTTC
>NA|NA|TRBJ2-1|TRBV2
CASRGPGDYNEQFF
TGTGCCAGCAGAGGCCCTGGGGATTACAATGAGCAGTTCTTC
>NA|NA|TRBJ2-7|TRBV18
CASSPGRTYEQYF
TGTGCCAGCTCACCAGGCCGGACCTACGAGCAGTACTTC
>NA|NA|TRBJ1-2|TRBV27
CASSPTGRGYTF
TGTGCCAGCAGTCCAACGGGTCGTGGCTACACCTTC
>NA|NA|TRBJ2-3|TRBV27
CASSLIFTDTQYF
TGTGCCAGCAGTTTAATCTTCACAGATACGCAGTATTTT
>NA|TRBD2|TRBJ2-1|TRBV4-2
CASSQEGTSAYNEQFF
TGTGCCAGCAGCCAAGAAGGGACTAGCGCGTACAATGAGCAGTTCTTC
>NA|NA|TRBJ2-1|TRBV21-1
CASSFVSGRTKYNEQFF
TGTGCCAGCAGCTTCGTTAGCGGGAGGACCAAATACAATGAGCAGTTCTTC
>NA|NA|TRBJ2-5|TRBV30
CAWSVSLETQYF
TGTGCCTGGAGTGTGTCATTGGAGACCCAGTACTTC
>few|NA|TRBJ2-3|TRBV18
CASSQRPSVGTQYF
TGTGCCAGCTCACAACGTCCCTCGGTTGGTACGCAGTATTTT
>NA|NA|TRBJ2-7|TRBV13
CASSFTGEQYF
TGTGCCAGCAGCTTCACGGGCGAGCAGTACTTC